The present T cell receptor (beta chain) was sequenced within a study of cytomegalovirus exposure and HLA in healthy donors. Study-level points and caveats: Among the CMV-associated chains, a few were confirmed in vitro as specific for CMV antigens. An analysis that was carried out later associated 16,951 TCR beta sequences with HLA alleles at 0.05 false discovery rate.

PCR amplification relied on 60 Vbeta primers (plus 13 Jbeta primers). Profiled with immunoSEQ multiplex PCR; TCRdb holds only in-frame clones, not every one. The sample contains approximately 110,000 clones, roughly 70% of which appear only once. The V gene's germline CDR1 is MNHEY and CDR2 SMNVEV (reference sequence). Trimming stripped 7 bases from V and 0 bases from J, with 22 bases between. The CDR3 spans 17 residues. With regard to this clone: What it recognizes is unknown.

Donors counted as nominally healthy when sampled, yet unrecorded immune exposures were likely. The chain recombines TRBV27 with TRBJ2-7; tentative D call: TRBD2 (6 bases). This clonotype was obtained from a man between 35 and 55 years old in good health and CMV-seropositive. Material: PBMCs. CDR3 amino acids: CASMGGHRSGSSYEQYV. Written as DNA, the CDR3 is TGTGCCAGCATGGGAGGCCACCGTAGTGGAAGCTCCTACGAGCAGTACGTC.